The clone carrying this TCR beta chain has only one observation. The antigen is not known. Repertoires were generated with immunoSEQ multiplex PCR, while TCRdb's copy carries only in-frame clones and drops some. The table has about 34,000 clones, almost 90% seen once. The source of the sample is a study of T cells in localized non-small cell lung cancer. Overall study findings and caveats: When the top 100 tumor clones were examined, a median approximately 60 of them also appeared in the adjacent lung, which was paired and uninvolved.

This CDR3 is built from 13 residues. CDR1 MNHEY and CDR2 SVGAGI come from the germline V gene. V gave up 7 bases and J gave up 0 bases, with 7 bases separating them. The clonotype originates from a woman aged 35-75 years with stage I lung adenocarcinoma. The material was peripheral blood, obtained before any cancer treatment. The rearrangement links TRBV6-5 to TRBJ1-5; D is ambiguous. The CDR3: CASKGDSNQPQHF. CDR3 DNA sequence: TGTGCCAGCAAGGGCGATAGCAATCAGCCCCAGCATTTT.